This T cell receptor (beta chain) stems from a study of identical twins. TCRdb passed the 5' RACE reads through MiXCR, listing each CDR3 protein once. This sample has about 920,000 distinct CDR3 sequences; about 12% occur once, and the top ten carry around 1.5%. Trimming took off 5 bases at V and 9 bases at J, with 17 bases between the two ends. Germline V gene data show CDR1 as LGHDT and CDR2 as YNNKEL (reference sequence). This CDR3 region has 13 residues. These same records also appear under a second study, on yellow fever vaccine responses in identical twins.

The sequence came from a woman aged 18-30 years in good health. The V call is TRBV3-1, the J call TRBJ2-7; D may correspond to TRBD1 or TRBD2 (5 bases each). Sequencing input: PBMCs. CDR3 loop: CASSNRDQRTQYF. Written as DNA, the CDR3 is TGTGCCAGCAGCAACCGGGACCAGAGGACGCAGTACTTC.